The 7 T cell receptor beta chains reported below all come from one sample, sequenced in a study of regulatory T cells in long-lasting Graves disease (dated by TCRdb to 2020 to 2022). The time point label corresponds to: persistent/refractory GD, antithyroid drugs over 5 years with positive TRAb. RNA was extracted from PBMCs in TRIzol for both TCR sequencing and RNA sequencing. Library generation was performed with multiplex PCR. The listed sequencing device is Illumina HiSeq 4000. CDR3 regions were amplified by Arm-PCR with iRepertoire HTBI primers to construct TCR beta libraries. TCRdb reprocessing: public reads trimmed at Q25 with fastp, clones called with MiXCR, in-frame beta chains kept. CDR3 protein duplicates are merged, each entry listing the most common genes and DNA. Present in this sample are about 450,000 distinct CDR3 sequences, around 22% of which were seen just once. Around 24% of the sample rests with the top ten.

Source: peripheral blood mononuclear cells (PBMCs), taken when the disease was refractory, from a patient treated with antithyroid drugs. The receptor set was obtained from a female donor with Graves disease.

This clonotype was seen at least ten times. This rearrangement joins TRBV2 to TRBJ2-1, with a weak D call TRBD2 (6 bases). This CDR3 is 13 amino acids long. Germline-derived CDR1 and CDR2 are SNHLY and FYNNEI. V lost 6 bases and J lost 4, with 10 bases in between. In DNA form, the CDR3 reads TGTGCCAGCAGCGGGAGAGGGTACAATGAGCAGTTCTTC. Its translation is CASSGRGYNEQFF.

In its sample, this clonotype was seen a few times. The chain links TRBV2 to TRBJ2-3; unclear D gene. Trimming removed 10 bases from V and 4 bases from J, with 21 bases in between. The CDR3 has 15 amino acids. Germline lookup yields CDR1 SNHLY and CDR2 FYNNEI. The chain's CDR3 is CATKPHTNPADTQYF. CDR3 DNA sequence: TGTGCCACAAAGCCCCACACTAACCCGGCAGATACGCAGTATTTT.

V is TRBV12-3 or TRBV12-4 and J is TRBJ2-7; 8 positions match TRBD2. The CDR3 spans 13 residues. The CDR3 region has the DNA TGTGCGACACGGGAGGGAGGAAACTACGAGCAGTACTTC. It yields the protein CATREGGNYEQYF.

This clonotype was observed a few times. The chain carries TRBV28 and TRBJ1-5; D is uncertain. CDR1 MDHEN and CDR2 SYDVKM come from the germline V gene. The CDR3 is 11 amino acids. Trimming left V 3 bases short and J 8 bases short, with 5 bases between. The CDR3 spells CASSLSEPQHF. DNA of the CDR3: TGTGCCAGCAGTTTGTCCGAGCCCCAGCATTTT.

This clonotype turned up a few times. The rearrangement links TRBV7-2 to TRBJ1-1, with D possibly TRBD1 on 6 matching bases. Germline V gives CDR1 SGHTA, CDR2 FQGNSA. CDR3 size: 16 residues. Trimming shortened V by 6 bases and J by 6 bases, and 23 bases separated the two germline ends. The CDR3 loop is CASSIWQGPLGAEAFF. The DNA for the CDR3 is TGTGCCAGCAGTATTTGGCAGGGGCCATTAGGCGCTGAAGCTTTCTTT.

This clonotype was counted at least ten times. This sequence joins TRBV12-3 or TRBV12-4 and TRBJ2-7, with 7 bases lining up with TRBD1. V trimming: 3 bases; J trimming: 3 bases; junction bases outside the gene matches: 5. The CDR3 totals 14 residues. In DNA form, the CDR3 reads TGTGCCAGCAGTTTTAGGGACAGAATCTACGAGCAGTACTTC. It yields the protein CASSFRDRIYEQYF.

The rearrangement uses TRBV7-2 and TRBJ1-2; D call uncertain. The V gene lost 1 base and the J gene lost 3 bases, with 9 bases spanning the gap. The CDR3 has 14 residues. Germline V gene lookup returns CDR1 SGHTA and CDR2 FQGNSA. The CDR3 nucleotides are TGTGCCAGCAGCTTAGGACCCAGTTACTATGGCTACACCTTC. It specifies CASSLGPSYYGYTF.